This T cell receptor (beta chain) is from a study of OX40 agonist ivuxolimab in advanced cancers. As for the study in general: Earlier anti-PD-1, anti-PD-L1 or anti-CTLA-4 therapy was permitted; about 44% had received some.

Sequencing was performed with immunoSEQ multiplex PCR; in TCRdb, only in-frame clones are kept and a portion is missing. The sample carries over 100,000 clones, 85% to 95% recorded once. The CDR3 is 14 amino acids. Germline V gene lookup returns CDR1 SGHRS and CDR2 YFSETQ. V shed 3 bases and J 4 bases; nucleotides not matched to a gene: 4. The gene calls are TRBV5-1 and TRBJ2-7, with 10 bases matching TRBD1. The input for sequencing was CD4+ or CD8+ T cells sorted from blood, taken in a trial of the OX40 agonist ivuxolimab. The clonotype was recovered from an adult with an advanced solid tumor such as melanoma, head and neck, liver or kidney cancer. The CDR3 sequence: CASSSGQGGYEQYF. The CDR3 DNA follows: TGCGCCAGCAGCTCTGGACAGGGGGGATACGAGCAGTACTTC.